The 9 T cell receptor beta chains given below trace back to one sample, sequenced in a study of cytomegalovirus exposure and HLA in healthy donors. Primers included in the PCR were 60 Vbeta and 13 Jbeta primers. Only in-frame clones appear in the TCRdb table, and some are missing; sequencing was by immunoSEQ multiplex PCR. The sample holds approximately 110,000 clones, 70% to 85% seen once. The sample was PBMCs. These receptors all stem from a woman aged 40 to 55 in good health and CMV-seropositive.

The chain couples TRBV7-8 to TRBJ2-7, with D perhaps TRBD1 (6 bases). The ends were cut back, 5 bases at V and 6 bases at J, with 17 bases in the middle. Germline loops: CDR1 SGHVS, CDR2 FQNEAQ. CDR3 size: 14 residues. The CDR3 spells CASSQLRLGAEQYF. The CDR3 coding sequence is TGTGCCAGCAGCCAGCTCCGATTGGGGGCCGAGCAGTACTTC.

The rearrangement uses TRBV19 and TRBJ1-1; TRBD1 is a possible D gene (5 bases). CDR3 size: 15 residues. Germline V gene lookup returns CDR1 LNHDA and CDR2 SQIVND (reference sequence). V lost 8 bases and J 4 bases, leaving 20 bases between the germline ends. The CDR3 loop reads CASSWGGRGVTEAFF. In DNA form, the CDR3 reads TGTGCCAGTTCTTGGGGGGGGAGGGGAGTCACTGAAGCTTTCTTT.

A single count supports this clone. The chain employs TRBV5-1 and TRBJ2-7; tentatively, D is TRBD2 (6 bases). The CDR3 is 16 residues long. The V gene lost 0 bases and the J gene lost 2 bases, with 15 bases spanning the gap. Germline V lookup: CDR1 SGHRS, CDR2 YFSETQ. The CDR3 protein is CASSLAPGDFPYEQYF. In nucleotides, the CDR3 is TGCGCCAGCAGCTTGGCGCCGGGGGACTTCCCCTACGAGCAGTACTTC. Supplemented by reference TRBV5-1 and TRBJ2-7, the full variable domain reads KAGVTQTPRYLIKTRGQQVTLSCSPISGHRSVSWYQQTPGQGLQFLFEYFSETQRNKGNFPGRFSGRQFSNSRSEMNVSTLELGDSALYLCASSLAPGDFPYEQYFGPGTRLTVT.

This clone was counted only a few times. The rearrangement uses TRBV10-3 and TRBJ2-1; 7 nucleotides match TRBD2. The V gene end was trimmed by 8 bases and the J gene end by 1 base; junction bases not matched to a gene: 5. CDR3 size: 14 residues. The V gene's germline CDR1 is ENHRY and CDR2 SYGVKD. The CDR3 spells CAIGFGGSYNEQFF. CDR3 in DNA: TGTGCCATCGGCTTCGGGGGGTCCTACAATGAGCAGTTCTTC.

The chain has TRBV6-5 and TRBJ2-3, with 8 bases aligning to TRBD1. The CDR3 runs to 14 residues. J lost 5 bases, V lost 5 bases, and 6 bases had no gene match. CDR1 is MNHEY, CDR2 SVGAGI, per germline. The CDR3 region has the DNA TGTGCCAGCAGTCCCTACAGGGGGGAAGATACGCAGTATTTT. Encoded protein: CASSPYRGEDTQYF.

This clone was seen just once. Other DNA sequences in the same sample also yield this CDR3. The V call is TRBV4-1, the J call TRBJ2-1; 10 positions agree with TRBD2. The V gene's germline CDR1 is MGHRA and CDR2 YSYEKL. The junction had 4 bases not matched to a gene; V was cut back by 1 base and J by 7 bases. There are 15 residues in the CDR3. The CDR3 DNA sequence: TGCGCCAGCAGCCAAGGAGCGGGAGGGCGAAATGAGCAGTTCTTC. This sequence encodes CASSQGAGGRNEQFF.

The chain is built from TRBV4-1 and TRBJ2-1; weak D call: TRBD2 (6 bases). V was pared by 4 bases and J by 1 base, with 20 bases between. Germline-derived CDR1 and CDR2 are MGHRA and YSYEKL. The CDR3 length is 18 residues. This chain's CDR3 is CASSLAPREVRSYNEQFF. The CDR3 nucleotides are TGCGCCAGCAGCCTCGCCCCCAGGGAGGTAAGGTCCTACAATGAGCAGTTCTTC.

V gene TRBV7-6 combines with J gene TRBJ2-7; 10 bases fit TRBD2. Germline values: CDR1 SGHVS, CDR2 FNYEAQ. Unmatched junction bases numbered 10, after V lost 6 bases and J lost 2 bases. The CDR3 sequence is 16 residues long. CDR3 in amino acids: CASSRSSGGNTYEQYF. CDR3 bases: TGTGCCAGCAGTCGATCTAGCGGGGGAAACACCTACGAGCAGTACTTC.

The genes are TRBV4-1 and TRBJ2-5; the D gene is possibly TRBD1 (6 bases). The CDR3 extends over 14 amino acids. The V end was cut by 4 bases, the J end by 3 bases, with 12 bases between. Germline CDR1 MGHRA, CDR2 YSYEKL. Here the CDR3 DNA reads TGCGCCAGCAGCCGGGGGCTAAACAAAGAGACCCAGTACTTC. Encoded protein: CASSRGLNKETQYF.